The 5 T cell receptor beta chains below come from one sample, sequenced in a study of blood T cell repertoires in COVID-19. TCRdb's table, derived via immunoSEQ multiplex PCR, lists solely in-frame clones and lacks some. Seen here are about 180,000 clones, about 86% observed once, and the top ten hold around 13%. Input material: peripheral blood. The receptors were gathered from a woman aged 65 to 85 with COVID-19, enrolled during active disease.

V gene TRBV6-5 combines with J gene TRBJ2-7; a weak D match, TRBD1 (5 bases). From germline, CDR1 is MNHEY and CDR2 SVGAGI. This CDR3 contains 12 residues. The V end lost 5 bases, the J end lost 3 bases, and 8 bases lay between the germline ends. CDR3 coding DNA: TGTGCCAGCAGTCCGCAGGGCTACGAGCAGTACTTC. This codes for CASSPQGYEQYF.

CDR3 residues: CASSKGLAGDHNEQFF. In nucleotides, the CDR3 is TGTGCCAGCAGCAAAGGACTAGCGGGAGATCACAATGAGCAGTTCTTC. The rearrangement uses TRBV5-6 and TRBJ2-1; 13 bases are a match to TRBD2. Trimming took 4 bases from V and 5 from J; bases not matched to a gene: 6. Germline CDR1 reads SGHDT; CDR2 reads YYEEEE. This CDR3 is built from 16 residues.

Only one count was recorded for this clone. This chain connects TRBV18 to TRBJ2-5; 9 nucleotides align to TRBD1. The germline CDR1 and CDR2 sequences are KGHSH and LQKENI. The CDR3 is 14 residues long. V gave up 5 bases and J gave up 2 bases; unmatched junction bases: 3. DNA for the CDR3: TGTGCCAGCTCAGTAGACAGGGGGCAAGAGACCCAGTACTTC. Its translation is CASSVDRGQETQYF.

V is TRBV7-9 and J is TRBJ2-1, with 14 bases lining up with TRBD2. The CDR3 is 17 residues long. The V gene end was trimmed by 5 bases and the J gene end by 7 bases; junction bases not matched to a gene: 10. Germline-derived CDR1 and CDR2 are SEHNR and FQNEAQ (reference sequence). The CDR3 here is CASSAGRLAGGLNEQFF. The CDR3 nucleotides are TGTGCCAGCAGCGCGGGCAGACTAGCGGGAGGGCTGAATGAGCAGTTCTTC. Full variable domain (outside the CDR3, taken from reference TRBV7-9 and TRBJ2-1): DTGVSQNPRHKITKRGQNVTFRCDPISEHNRLYWYRQTLGQGPEFLTYFQNEAQLEKSRLLSDRFSAERPKGSFSTLEIQRTEQGDSAMYLCASSAGRLAGGLNEQFFGPGTRLTVL.

The CDR3, as DNA: TGCGCCAGCAGGCGGACTAGCGGTCGACTCGATGAGCAGTTCTTC. It codes for CASRRTSGRLDEQFF. The chain carries TRBV5-1 and TRBJ2-1; TRBD2 matches 10 bases. J was trimmed by 8 bases and V by 5 bases; bases with no gene match: 10. The V gene's germline CDR1 is SGHRS and CDR2 YFSETQ. This CDR3 is built from 15 residues.